One sample yielded the 21 T cell receptor beta chains listed below, sequenced in a study of HIV-infected children after antiretroviral therapy interruption. Treatment reported: PENTA 11 planned treatment interruption arm or continuous ART arm. A 3' RACE protocol on RNA, with unique molecular identifiers, produced the TCR library. TCRdb called the 3' RACE reads again in MiXCR, with one record for every CDR3 protein. The top ten clones hold around 36% of a sample with roughly 16,000 distinct CDR3 sequences, about 3.4% of them seen once. The starting material was CD45RO+ CD8+ T cells from PBMCs, pooled from several time points, obtained from a donor given antiretroviral therapy, either interrupted or continuous. Described subset: memory CD8+ CD45RO+ CD45RA- T cells. These receptors were obtained from a pool of human donors with HIV.

Many counts were recorded for this clonotype. This chain uses TRBV29-1 with TRBJ2-7, with D tentatively TRBD2 (5 bases). CDR3 length: 13 residues. V lost 6 bases, J lost 0 bases, and 12 bases lay in between. Germline loops: CDR1 SQVTM, CDR2 ANQGSEA. The CDR3 protein is CSVTEAVSYEQYF. CDR3 sequence (DNA): TGCAGCGTAACAGAAGCGGTCTCCTACGAGCAGTACTTC.

This sequence joins TRBV24-1 and TRBJ2-2; TRBD1 matches at 9 bases. The J segment lost 5 bases and the V segment lost 11 bases, leaving 11 bases of the junction unmatched. This CDR3 is built from 15 residues. Germline V CDR1 and CDR2: KGHDR, SFDVKD. The CDR3 DNA sequence: TGTGCCAGTGATTCGACAGGGGGTTGGACCGGGGAGCTGTTTTTT. Protein sequence: CASDSTGGWTGELFF.

This clonotype was counted at least ten times. The V call is TRBV12-3 or TRBV12-4, the J call TRBJ2-2; no clear D gene. V lost 7 bases, J lost 0 bases, and 9 bases lay in between. This CDR3 contains 14 residues. The CDR3 DNA is TGTGCCAGCACCGGGCACGCGAACACCGGGGAGCTGTTTTTT. As protein: CASTGHANTGELFF.

This clonotype was recorded a few times. The chain carries TRBV2 and TRBJ2-7; 7 nucleotides line up with TRBD2. The CDR3 is 15 residues long. CDR1 is SNHLY and CDR2 is FYNNEI in the germline V gene. V was pared by 9 bases and J by 0 bases, with 11 bases of the junction left unmatched. CDR3 loop: CASGQRGGSSYEQYF. As DNA, the CDR3 is TGTGCCAGTGGGCAGCGCGGGGGTAGCTCCTACGAGCAGTACTTC. Filled out from reference TRBV2 and TRBJ2-7, the complete variable domain reads EPEVTQTPSHQVTQMGQEVILRCVPISNHLYFYWYRQILGQKVEFLVSFYNNEISEKSEIFDDQFSVERPDGSNFTLKIRSTKLEDSAMYFCASGQRGGSSYEQYFGPGTRLTVT.

In this sample, this clonotype turned up many times. The chain joins TRBV10-2 to TRBJ2-2, with a tentative D call TRBD2 (5 bases). Trimming pared 10 bases from V and 2 bases from J, leaving 14 bases between. This CDR3 spans 14 amino acids. Germline CDR1 reads WSHSY; CDR2 reads SAAADI. The CDR3 DNA is TGCGCCATCTCCGAGGGCCCAAACACCGGGGAGCTGTTTTTT. This encodes CAISEGPNTGELFF.

This clonotype was observed a handful of times. The V call is TRBV25-1, the J call TRBJ1-6, with 7 positions matching TRBD1. The length of the CDR3 is 14 residues. Germline trimming cut 2 bases from V and 7 bases from J; bases unmatched to any gene: 2. Germline-derived CDR1 and CDR2 are MGHDK and SYGVNS. The CDR3 loop is CASSEQGGNSPLHF. The CDR3 coding sequence is TGTGCCAGCAGTGAACAGGGGGGAAATTCACCCCTCCACTTT.

This clonotype has at least ten counts. This chain connects TRBV5-6 to TRBJ1-2; possible D gene TRBD1, 6 bases. This CDR3 is 16 amino acids long. V was pared by 5 bases and J by 2 bases, with 19 bases between. The germline gives CDR1 SGHDT, CDR2 YYEEEE. As DNA, the CDR3 is TGTGCCAGCAGGTCCACGTTGGGACAACGAAACTATGGCTACACCTTC. The encoded protein is CASRSTLGQRNYGYTF.

This clonotype was observed many times. The rearrangement links TRBV14 to TRBJ1-5; D not certain. Germline assignment: CDR1 SGHDN and CDR2 FVKESK. This CDR3 has 16 residues. Trimming removed 0 bases at V and 0 bases at J, with 9 bases between. The CDR3 DNA reads as TGTGCCAGCAGCCAAGACTGGAGTCGTAGCAATCAGCCCCAGCATTTT. This codes for CASSQDWSRSNQPQHF.

Of note for this clonotype: A much larger clone differs from this one at a single base, so this may be a read error. The genes are TRBV12-3 or TRBV12-4 and TRBJ2-3, with D possibly being TRBD2 (6 bases). V was trimmed by 2 bases and J by 14 bases, leaving 14 bases between them. This CDR3 comprises 12 residues. CDR3 nucleotides: TGTGCCAGCAGTTTAAAGGGACTCGTCCGGTATTTT. Translated: CASSLKGLVRYF.

The table lists this clonotype with many counts. The chain carries TRBV6-1 and TRBJ1-6, with no clear D. The V gene's germline CDR1 is MNHNS and CDR2 SASEGT. This CDR3 is 11 amino acids long. V was pared by 1 base and J by 11 bases, with 3 bases between. Here the CDR3 reads CASSEGPPLHF. The CDR3 region has the DNA TGTGCCAGCAGTGAAGGGCCACCCCTCCACTTT.

Many counts were recorded for this clonotype. This chain connects TRBV12-3 or TRBV12-4 to TRBJ2-3; D remains ambiguous. This CDR3 has 17 residues. The ends were cut back, 5 bases at V and 3 bases at J, with 21 bases in the middle. In DNA form, the CDR3 reads TGTGCCAGCAGTCGGTCACTCGACGACTCTGGGACAGATACGCAGTATTTT. Protein sequence: CASSRSLDDSGTDTQYF.

This clonotype was observed many times. This rearrangement joins TRBV7-2 to TRBJ2-2; maybe TRBD2 (5 bases). Germline assignment: CDR1 SGHTA and CDR2 FQGNSA. Trimming removed 1 base at V and 4 bases at J, with 10 bases between. CDR3 length: 15 amino acids. The CDR3 bases are TGTGCCAGCAGCTTAGTACGGGGTACCACCGGGGAGCTGTTTTTT. It codes for CASSLVRGTTGELFF.

This clonotype appeared many times. This sequence joins TRBV19 and TRBJ2-7; 7 bases fit TRBD1. In germline, CDR1 is LNHDA, CDR2 SQIVND (reference sequence). This CDR3 region has 17 residues. J lost 2 bases, V lost 3 bases, and 13 bases had no gene match. The CDR3 region has the DNA TGTGCCAGTAGTATTACAGACAGGGCGCGACGGCCCTACGAGCAGTACTTC. It specifies CASSITDRARRPYEQYF.

This clonotype showed up many times. The chain employs TRBV6-5 and TRBJ2-2, with D perhaps TRBD1 (6 bases). Germline CDR1 MNHEY, CDR2 SVGAGI. Deletions cut 7 bases from V and 0 bases from J, with 12 bases between. This CDR3 region has 15 residues. CDR3 in DNA: TGTGCCAGCACATGGGACACACCGAACACCGGGGAGCTGTTTTTT. Amino acid sequence: CASTWDTPNTGELFF.

In this sample, this clonotype turned up many times. V usage is TRBV15 and J usage is TRBJ2-7; D perhaps matches TRBD2 (5 bases). V lost 0 bases, J lost 6 bases, and 27 bases lay in between. CDR1 and CDR2 (germline): LNHNV, YYDKDF (reference sequence). This CDR3 spans 19 amino acids. CDR3 sequence (DNA): TGTGCCACCAGCAGAGAATCGGGCCTGGACGTGGGGAGCAAAACCGAGCAGTACTTC. This gives the protein CATSRESGLDVGSKTEQYF.

The table lists this clonotype with many counts. The chain uses TRBV20-1 and TRBJ2-2, with TRBD1 identical over 7 bases. J lost 3 bases, V lost 1 base, and 8 bases had no gene match. Looked up from germline, CDR1 is DFQATT and CDR2 is SNEGSKA (reference sequence). CDR3 length: 16 residues. The CDR3: CSARVSSGGDTGELFF. CDR3 in DNA: TGCAGTGCTAGAGTATCGTCAGGGGGAGACACCGGGGAGCTGTTTTTT.

This clonotype was counted many times. V gene TRBV20-1 combines with J gene TRBJ2-1; D is unclear. Germline V gene lookup returns CDR1 DFQATT and CDR2 SNEGSKA (reference sequence). This CDR3 is built from 12 residues. Trimming took 1 base from V and 7 from J, leaving 8 bases between them. In DNA, the CDR3 is TGCAGTGCTAGAGTGGTAGAGAATGAGCAGTTCTTC. This gives the protein CSARVVENEQFF.

V usage is TRBV7-2 and J usage is TRBJ2-7, with 11 positions matching TRBD2. The germline CDR1 and CDR2 sequences are SGHTA and FQGNSA. This CDR3 comprises 18 residues. The junction had 10 bases not matched to a gene; V was cut back by 1 base and J by 2 bases. CDR3 coding DNA: TGTGCCAGCAGCTTAGGTGTTTTAGCGGGGGGGCCCCCCTACGAGCAGTACTTC. It specifies CASSLGVLAGGPPYEQYF.

This clonotype was seen more than once but under ten times. This rearrangement joins TRBV5-6 to TRBJ1-4; TRBD1 might be the D (6 bases). In germline, CDR1 is SGHDT, CDR2 YYEEEE. CDR3 length: 14 amino acids. Trimming pared 7 bases from V and 5 bases from J, leaving 15 bases between. The CDR3 loop is CASRVGGRNEKLFF. The CDR3 bases are TGTGCCAGCCGCGTAGGGGGGAGGAATGAAAAACTGTTTTTT.

This clonotype was found many times. The chain combines TRBV6-6 with TRBJ2-3; 10 bases fit TRBD2. Trimming removed 2 bases from V and 7 bases from J; junction bases left unmatched: 6. The CDR3 totals 15 residues. Germline loops: CDR1 MNHNY, CDR2 SVGAGI (reference sequence). The CDR3 DNA sequence: TGTGCCAGCAGTTACCCCGGGACTAGCGAATATACGCAGTATTTT. As protein: CASSYPGTSEYTQYF.

This clonotype was detected many times. This chain connects TRBV20-1 to TRBJ2-3; D not resolved. The germline CDR1 and CDR2 sequences are DFQATT and SNEGSKA (reference sequence). The CDR3 extends over 16 amino acids. Trimming took 1 base from V and 3 from J, leaving 17 bases between them. As DNA, the CDR3 is TGCAGTGCTAGAGCAGGACCCGCCTCGGCGACAGATACGCAGTATTTT. Translation: CSARAGPASATDTQYF.